Sequencing of this TCR beta chain was carried out in a study of shared clonotypes between healthy human individuals. Assay used: immunoSEQ multiplex PCR; TCRdb lists only in-frame clones, some missing. The sample records about 2 million clones, approximately 95% being singletons. Points from the study as a whole: Only blood was sampled; tissue repertoires likely differ. The sharing of roughly 5% of naive CD4 clonotypes was seen across a handful of donors.

About this clone itself: Its antigen is currently unknown.

Trimming removed 6 bases at V and 1 base at J, with 12 bases between. This CDR3 has 15 residues. Germline CDR1 reads SGHAT; CDR2 reads FQNNGV. The TCR sequence derives from a young man in good health. The V and J genes are TRBV11-2 and TRBJ1-4, with no clear D. Sequencing was performed on naive CD4+ T cells sorted from blood. Subset denoted: CD45RA+ positively selected. CDR3 sequence reads: CASRRDGLTNEKLFF. The CDR3 nucleotides read TGTGCCAGCAGGAGAGATGGTTTAACTAATGAAAAACTGTTTTTT. The variable domain in full, with the rest retrieved from reference TRBV11-2 and TRBJ1-4, is EAGVAQSPRYKIIEKRQSVAFWCNPISGHATLYWYQQILGQGPKLLIQFQNNGVVDDSQLPKDRFSAERLKGVDSTLKIQPAKLEDSAVYLCASRRDGLTNEKLFFGSGTQLSVL.